This T cell receptor (beta chain) was identified during a study of CD8 T cells in ankylosing spondylitis. Study observations and caveats: For ankylosing spondylitis blood, a TCR beta motif of under ten highly homologous variants appeared characteristic. CD8+ disease-linked clones were present at relatively low frequencies in blood. As reported, disease-linked clones showed significant enrichment in matched ankylosing spondylitis synovial fluid.

Concerning this clonotype: Its specificity is not known.

Library preparation for TCR beta used quantitative 5'-RACE with molecular barcodes. TCRdb itself ran the 5' RACE reads through MiXCR, one entry per CDR3 protein. In the table there are 700,000 to 1,000,000 distinct CDR3 sequences, approximately 12% of which are singletons. Sequencing was done on a sample of blood, either unsorted or a sorted T cell fraction (not recorded which). The TCR comes from a male donor with ankylosing spondylitis.

CDR3 in amino acids: CASSGVVRSYNEQFF. CDR3 coding DNA: TGCGCCAGCAGCGGGGTGGTGAGATCCTACAATGAGCAGTTCTTC. The rearrangement uses TRBV5-1 and TRBJ2-1; D unclear. The CDR3 runs to 15 residues. V was pared by 4 bases and J by 1 base, with 12 bases between. Per the germline V gene, CDR1 is SGHRS and CDR2 is YFSETQ.